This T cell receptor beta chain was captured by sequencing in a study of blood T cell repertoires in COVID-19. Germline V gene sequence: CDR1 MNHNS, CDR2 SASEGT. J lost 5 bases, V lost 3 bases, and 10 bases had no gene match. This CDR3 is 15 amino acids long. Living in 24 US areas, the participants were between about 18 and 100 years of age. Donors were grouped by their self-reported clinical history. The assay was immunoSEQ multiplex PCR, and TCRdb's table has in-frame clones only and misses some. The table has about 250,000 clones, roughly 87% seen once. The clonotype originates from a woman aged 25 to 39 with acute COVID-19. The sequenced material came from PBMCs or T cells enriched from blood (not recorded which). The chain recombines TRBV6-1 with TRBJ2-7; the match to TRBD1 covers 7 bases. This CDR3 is CASSEKRLTGNEQYF. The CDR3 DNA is TGTGCCAGCAGTGAGAAGAGGTTGACAGGGAACGAGCAGTACTTC.